The 3 T cell receptor beta chains below come from one sample, sequenced in a study of molecular identifiers for immune sequencing clone quantification. TCRdb fed the PCR reads into MiXCR, producing one record per CDR3 protein. The sample holds approximately 670,000 distinct CDR3 sequences, just under 20% seen once. The sample was naive CD8+ T cells from blood, with Jurkat cell RNA spiked in. Subset in this sample: FACS-sorted CD8+CD4-CCR7+CD45RA+ naive T cells. These receptors originate from a human donor in good health. Some libraries in this study had Jurkat cell RNA spiked in.

This clonotype was detected ten times or more. This sequence joins TRBV12-3 or TRBV12-4 and TRBJ1-5; weak D call: TRBD1 (5 bases). CDR3 length: 17 residues. The V gene lost 4 bases and the J gene lost 0 bases, with 16 bases spanning the gap. CDR3 in DNA: TGTGCCAGCAGTTATCACCGGGACGGCTATAGCAATCAGCCCCAGCATTTT. It translates to CASSYHRDGYSNQPQHF.

This clonotype was seen a handful of times. This chain uses TRBV4-3 with TRBJ2-3; the match to TRBD2 covers 10 bases. Germline V gene data show CDR1 as LGHNA and CDR2 as YSLEER. The CDR3 extends over 17 amino acids. After removal of 0 bases from V and 4 bases from J, the junction contained 7 bases not matched to a gene. The CDR3 spells CASSQDLAGVRSDTQYF. The CDR3 region has the DNA TGCGCCAGCAGCCAAGACCTAGCGGGAGTCAGGTCAGATACGCAGTATTTT.

The chain recombines TRBV11-3 with TRBJ2-7, with 8 bases lining up with TRBD2. The germline V gene has CDR1 SGHNT and CDR2 YENEEA. V dropped 5 bases and J dropped 0; count of bases not matched to a gene: 9. CDR3 length: 16 amino acids. This chain's CDR3 is CASSQLGLARSYEQYF. CDR3 nucleotide sequence: TGTGCCAGCAGCCAACTTGGACTAGCCCGCTCCTACGAGCAGTACTTC. Together with reference TRBV11-3 and TRBJ2-7, the CDR3 gives the full variable domain: EAGVVQSPRYKIIEKKQPVAFWCNPISGHNTLYWYLQNLGQGPELLIRYENEEAVDDSQLPKDRFSAERLKGVDSTLKIQPAELGDSAVYLCASSQLGLARSYEQYFGPGTRLTVT.